The entry that follows covers one T cell receptor (beta chain) sequence. Its cognate antigen is unknown. Germline V gene sequence: CDR1 SEHNR, CDR2 FQNEAQ (reference sequence). With 5 bases removed from V and 5 bases from J, the gap between germline ends came to 21 bases. The CDR3 is 16 amino acids. The data originate from a study of T cell responses to AZD1222 COVID-19 vaccine. Repertoires were generated with immunoSEQ multiplex PCR, while TCRdb's copy carries only in-frame clones and drops some. The data contain roughly 140,000 clones, 70% to 90% of them singletons. Whole-study results and caveats: Regions 160-218 and 743-854 dominated among vaccine-associated CD4 TCRs spanning spike.

The TCR sequence derives from an adult who received the AZD1222 COVID-19 vaccine. The source was peripheral blood, collected 28 days after the second AZD1222 dose. J is TRBJ2-5 and V is TRBV7-9; tentatively, D is TRBD1 (6 bases). The CDR3 protein is CASSPLRAQQGETQYF. The CDR3 DNA is TGTGCCAGCAGCCCCCTCCGGGCCCAGCAGGGGGAGACCCAGTACTTC.